One and the same sample provided the 12 T cell receptor beta chains below, sequenced in a study of regulatory T cells in long-lasting Graves disease. iRepertoire HTBI primers and Arm-PCR of CDR3 regions built TCR beta libraries. TCRdb recomputed calls from the multiplex PCR reads with MiXCR, one row per CDR3 protein. The sample holds 350,000 to 500,000 distinct CDR3 sequences, 20% to 25% seen once. Time point specified: persistent/refractory GD, antithyroid drugs over 5 years with positive TRAb. Construction of the TCR library relied on RNA isolated from PBMCs. Sequenced here: peripheral blood mononuclear cells (PBMCs), sampled when the disease was refractory, from a patient treated with antithyroid drugs. The receptors shown here come from a female donor with Graves disease.

At least ten counts were recorded for this clonotype. The V call is TRBV6-9, the J call TRBJ2-5; D remains unclear. The CDR3 covers 15 residues. V was trimmed by 3 bases and J by 1 base, leaving 12 bases between them. The germline V gene has CDR1 MNHGY and CDR2 SVAAGI. The CDR3 sequence: CASSYSGGPQETQYF. CDR3 DNA: TGTGCCAGCAGTTACTCTGGTGGACCCCAAGAGACCCAGTACTTC.

There are a few counts of this clonotype. The chain has TRBV12-3 or TRBV12-4 and TRBJ2-3; TRBD1 agrees at 7 bases. The CDR3 is made up of 16 amino acids. J gave up 3 bases and V 6 bases, and 12 bases lay outside the gene matches. CDR3 DNA sequence: TGTGCCAGCAGCCCTACCGGGGCAGGGGGTACAGATACGCAGTATTTT. This translates into CASSPTGAGGTDTQYF.

The sample holds many counts of this clonotype. The rearrangement joins TRBV20-1 to TRBJ1-1; TRBD1 agrees at 8 bases. This CDR3 has 15 amino acids. The V gene's germline CDR1 is DFQATT and CDR2 SNEGSKA (reference sequence). J gave up 4 bases and V 8 bases, and 15 bases lay outside the gene matches. The CDR3 is CSLLVMDRVGTEAFF. The CDR3 bases are TGCAGTCTCCTCGTAATGGACAGGGTCGGCACTGAAGCTTTCTTT.

Concerning this clonotype: A much larger clone differs by one base, so this may be a read error. The chain carries TRBV6-1 and TRBJ1-1, with TRBD1 as a possible D gene (5 bases). CDR3 size: 14 residues. In germline, CDR1 is MNHNS, CDR2 SASEGT. The CDR3 sequence is CACRGTARGTEAFF. In nucleotides, the CDR3 is TGTGCCTGCAGAGGGACGGCCCGGGGCACTGAAGCTTTCTTT.

This clonotype turned up a few times. The chain recombines TRBV19 with TRBJ2-2; 16 positions match TRBD2. With V trimmed by 5 bases and J by 1 base, 13 bases remained unmatched. The CDR3 contains 21 residues. CDR1 LNHDA and CDR2 SQIVND come from the germline V gene (reference sequence). CDR3 in amino acids: CASSARPGLAGGAGNTGELFF. CDR3 DNA: TGTGCCAGTAGTGCGCGCCCGGGACTAGCGGGAGGGGCGGGGAACACCGGGGAGCTGTTTTTT.

This clonotype was observed a single time. This chain links TRBV20-1 with TRBJ2-7; 12 bases are a match to TRBD2. From germline, CDR1 is DFQATT and CDR2 SNEGSKA (reference sequence). V trimming: 0 bases; J trimming: 4 bases; junction bases outside the gene matches: 4. The CDR3 totals 15 residues. CDR3: CSAREPGTSGYEQYF. In DNA, the CDR3 is TGCAGTGCTAGAGAGCCCGGGACTAGCGGGTACGAGCAGTACTTC.

The V gene is TRBV29-1, the J gene TRBJ1-1; D perhaps matches TRBD1 (5 bases). The CDR3 totals 12 residues. V was shortened by 0 bases and J by 7 bases, with 9 bases between the two germline ends. Germline assignment: CDR1 SQVTM and CDR2 ANQGSEA. The CDR3 DNA reads as TGCAGCGTTGAAGATGGGGCCCTTGAAGCTTTCTTT. The encoded protein is CSVEDGALEAFF.

This clonotype was observed a handful of times. The chain joins TRBV30 to TRBJ1-2, with D hard to call. Germline loops: CDR1 GTSNPN, CDR2 SVGIG (reference sequence). Trimming stripped 0 bases from V and 8 bases from J, with 19 bases between. This CDR3 comprises 15 residues. CDR3 in amino acids: CAWSVLLQQKDGYTF. The CDR3 bases are TGTGCCTGGAGTGTACTTTTGCAGCAGAAGGACGGCTACACCTTC. Variable domain in full (rest from reference TRBV30 and TRBJ1-2): SQTIHQWPATLVQPVGSPLSLECTVEGTSNPNLYWYRQAAGRGLQLLFYSVGIGQISSEVPQNLSASRPQDRQFILSSKKLLLSDSGFYLCAWSVLLQQKDGYTFGSGTRLTVV.

This clonotype was picked up many times. The chain joins TRBV28 to TRBJ2-7, with 8 bases identical to TRBD2. The trim removed 6 bases at V and 0 bases at J, leaving 7 bases unmatched. CDR1 is MDHEN and CDR2 is SYDVKM in the germline V gene. This CDR3 has 15 amino acids. This CDR3 is CASSLSGSSSYEQYF. The CDR3 bases are TGTGCCAGCAGCCTCAGCGGGAGTAGCTCCTACGAGCAGTACTTC.

This clonotype was counted at least ten times. The chain recombines TRBV28 with TRBJ1-1; D may be TRBD1 (5 bases). The ends were cut back, 10 bases at V and 2 bases at J, with 20 bases in the middle. Looked up from germline, CDR1 is MDHEN and CDR2 is SYDVKM. The CDR3 has 15 residues. CDR3 DNA: TGTGCCACCAGAAGTGGGTGGACACTTAACACTGAAGCTTTCTTT. This gives the protein CATRSGWTLNTEAFF.

This clonotype has more than one count but fewer than ten. CDR3 in DNA: TGTGCCAGCAATGGACAGGGGGCGCCTTACAATGAGCAGTTCTTC. Translating it yields CASNGQGAPYNEQFF. The chain couples TRBV28 to TRBJ2-1, with 11 nucleotides matching TRBD1. Germline CDR1 is MDHEN and CDR2 is SYDVKM. There are 15 residues in the CDR3. V gave up 7 bases and J gave up 4 bases; unmatched junction bases: 6.

The CDR3 DNA follows: TGTGCCAGCAAAACCGGGACTAGCGGGAAGAATGAGCAGTTCTTC. Translation: CASKTGTSGKNEQFF. The rearrangement links TRBV27 to TRBJ2-1; TRBD2 agrees at 13 bases. Germline CDR1 is MNHEY and CDR2 is SMNVEV (reference sequence). The CDR3 runs to 15 residues. Losses at the gene ends were 7 bases for V and 7 bases for J; bases not matched to a gene: 7.